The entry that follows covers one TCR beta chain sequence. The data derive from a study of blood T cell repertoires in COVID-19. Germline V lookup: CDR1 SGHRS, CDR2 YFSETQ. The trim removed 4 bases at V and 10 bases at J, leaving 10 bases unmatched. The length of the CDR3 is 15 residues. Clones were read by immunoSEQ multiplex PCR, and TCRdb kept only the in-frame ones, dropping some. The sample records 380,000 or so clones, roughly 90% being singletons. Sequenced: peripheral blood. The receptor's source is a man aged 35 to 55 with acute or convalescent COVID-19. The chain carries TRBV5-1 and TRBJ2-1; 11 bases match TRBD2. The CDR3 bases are TGCGCCAGCAGCCCGTACCGACTAGCGGGAAACGAGCAGTTCTTC. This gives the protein CASSPYRLAGNEQFF. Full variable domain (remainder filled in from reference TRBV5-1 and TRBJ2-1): KAGVTQTPRYLIKTRGQQVTLSCSPISGHRSVSWYQQTPGQGLQFLFEYFSETQRNKGNFPGRFSGRQFSNSRSEMNVSTLELGDSALYLCASSPYRLAGNEQFFGPGTRLTVL.